The text below deals with one T cell receptor (beta chain). This clonotype showed up just a few times. The clone's antigen remains unknown. Base qualities are not provided; no much larger clone lies one nucleotide away. The receptor library was made with RT-PCR. Sequencing relied on an Illumina HiSeq 2500. TCRdb passed the public sequencing reads through fastp at Q25 and MiXCR, retaining productive beta sequences. Rows are unified per CDR3 protein, each entry keeping the most common DNA and genes. This sample has around 530,000 distinct CDR3 sequences in its table, and approximately 15% of those were observed once. The ten largest clonotypes hold less than 4% of the sample. Based on the germline V gene (reference sequence), the CDR1 and CDR2 sequences are SGHKS and YYEKEE. Measured from the cysteine to the phenylalanine, the CDR3 is 13 residues long. Only the CDR3 region is kept as DNA, spanning 39 bases read in frame from base 1. Germline trimming amounts to 4 bases on V and 12 bases on J, with 12 as the count of junction bases outside the gene matches.

The sample belongs to a study of response to subunit inactivated influenza vaccine listed by TCRdb under 2018. Some background on the complete study: Deep quantitative profiling of the T cell receptor repertoire was used in the study to follow responses to a trivalent subunit inactivated influenza vaccine. Study-wide findings and limitations: It was suggested by the authors that each seasonal influenza vaccination may recruit only a limited number of new T cells.

The receptor was derived from a man aged 45-69 years who received an inactivated influenza vaccine. Donor details come from another sample of the same person, matched by shared clones. The sequencing here drew on CD4+ T cells sorted from PBMCs, taken 23 to 25 months after vaccination. The chain couples TRBV5-5 to TRBJ1-2; 7 bases in the middle match TRBD1. DNA sequence: TGTGCCAGCAGCGAACGGGACAGCGCCTCCAACACCTTC. Its translation reads: CASSERDSASNTF.